These 21 T cell receptor beta chains were sequenced from one sample in a study of beta chain features in type 1 diabetes. The authors reverse transcribed all of the isolated RNA, so sequencing captured expressed TCRB transcripts. Some clones are missing from TCRdb's copy, which holds only in-frame ones; the method was immunoSEQ multiplex PCR. Of around 300,000 clones listed, around 7.8% are singletons. Source material: central memory CD4+ T cells from blood. The receptors were gathered from a woman between 18 and 29 years old in good health.

This clone was recorded a few times. It may be a read error: a sequence one base away is much more abundant. The chain carries TRBV7-9 and TRBJ2-3, with unresolved D. Trimming took 3 bases from V and 2 from J, leaving 6 bases between them. Germline V lookup: CDR1 SEHNR, CDR2 FQNEAQ (reference sequence). The CDR3 sequence is 13 residues long. The CDR3 region has the DNA TGTGCCAGCAGCTTGGCCACCACAGATACGCAGTATTTT. Residues: CASSLATTDTQYF.

In its sample, this clone was seen many times. This chain joins TRBV29-1 and TRBJ2-1; D unclear. Trimming pared 1 base from V and 8 bases from J, leaving 9 bases between. Germline V gene lookup returns CDR1 SQVTM and CDR2 ANQGSEA. CDR3 length: 12 residues. CDR3 nucleotides: TGCAGCGTTGAAGGCACTGGGGATGAGCAGTTCTTC. Its translation is CSVEGTGDEQFF.

This clone was counted only a few times. The chain has TRBV9 and TRBJ2-2; D unresolved. The V end was cut by 2 bases, the J end by 6 bases, with 8 bases between. Germline V gives CDR1 SGDLS, CDR2 YYNGEE. The CDR3 has 13 residues. The chain's CDR3 is CASSVSWAGELFF. CDR3 in DNA: TGTGCCAGCAGCGTCTCATGGGCCGGGGAGCTGTTTTTT.

The gene calls are TRBV4-2 and TRBJ2-3, with TRBD2 identical over 10 bases. V shed 4 bases, J shed 6 bases, and the junction held 4 bases outside the gene matches. The germline CDR1 and CDR2 sequences are LGHNA and YNFKEQ. CDR3 size: 14 residues. DNA for the CDR3: TGTGCCAGCAGCCCTAGCGGGAGAGATGATACGCAGTATTTT. Its protein is CASSPSGRDDTQYF.

V usage is TRBV4-3 and J usage is TRBJ1-2; D is unresolved. The germline V gene encodes CDR1 LGHNA and CDR2 YSLEER. There are 18 residues in the CDR3. V lost 1 base to trimming and J lost 4 bases, with 22 bases between them. This CDR3 is CASSQALPGEASGYGYTF. In nucleotides, the CDR3 is TGCGCCAGCAGCCAAGCCCTACCGGGAGAAGCGAGTGGCTATGGCTACACCTTC.

The genes are TRBV9 and TRBJ1-1, with 8 bases that match TRBD1. This CDR3 is built from 15 residues. Trimming at V came to 4 bases and at J to 4 bases, leaving 9 bases not matched to a gene. Per germline, CDR1 SGDLS and CDR2 YYNGEE. CDR3 DNA sequence: TGTGCCAGCAGCACAACCGGGACAGGAGGCACTGAAGCTTTCTTT. Translation: CASSTTGTGGTEAFF.

This clone was detected only a few times. The V and J genes are TRBV30 and TRBJ2-5; D is unresolved. This CDR3 spans 12 amino acids. Trimming stripped 3 bases from V and 3 bases from J, with 8 bases between. Germline CDR1 and CDR2: GTSNPN and SVGIG (reference sequence). The CDR3 DNA reads as TGTGCCTGGAGCCAAGCTAAAGAGACCCAGTACTTC. It yields the protein CAWSQAKETQYF.

The rearrangement links TRBV18 to TRBJ1-2; 12 positions agree with TRBD1. The CDR3 spans 13 residues. Germline trimming cut 6 bases from V and 8 bases from J; bases unmatched to any gene: 4. In germline, CDR1 is KGHSH, CDR2 LQKENI. CDR3 sequence (DNA): TGTGCCAGCTCGGGGACAGGGGGCGGCGGCTACACCTTC. Translated: CASSGTGGGGYTF.

The chain has TRBV9 and TRBJ2-5, with a possible D match to TRBD2 (6 bases). Between the trimmed V and J ends, which lost 1 base and 1 base, there was a span of 11 bases. Per the germline V gene, CDR1 is SGDLS and CDR2 is YYNGEE. The length of the CDR3 is 15 residues. The CDR3 sequence is CASSVRAGPQETQYF. The CDR3 nucleotides read TGTGCCAGCAGCGTACGTGCGGGGCCCCAAGAGACCCAGTACTTC.

This clone showed up just a few times. The genes are TRBV6-6 and TRBJ1-4; 9 bases fit TRBD1. Trimming cost V 2 bases and J 4 bases; bases outside gene matches: 2. Germline V gives CDR1 MNHNY, CDR2 SVGAGI (reference sequence). The CDR3 has 15 residues. The CDR3 protein is CASSYRGQGNEKLFF. The CDR3 DNA sequence: TGTGCCAGCAGTTACCGGGGACAGGGTAATGAAAAACTGTTTTTT.

This clone was found a few times. The chain recombines TRBV10-3 with TRBJ2-7, with 7 bases lining up with TRBD1. The CDR3 covers 11 residues. Trimming removed 10 bases from V and 3 bases from J; junction bases left unmatched: 3. Germline assignment: CDR1 ENHRY and CDR2 SYGVKD. The CDR3 here is CATGQDYEQYF. In DNA form, the CDR3 reads TGTGCCACCGGACAGGACTACGAGCAGTACTTC.

Only a few counts were recorded for this clone. The chain carries TRBV7-9 and TRBJ2-7; D uncertain. The V and J ends lost 0 bases and 5 bases respectively, with 11 bases between them. The CDR3 totals 14 residues. Germline V CDR1 and CDR2: SEHNR, FQNEAQ (reference sequence). CDR3: CASSLALGTHEQYF. DNA of the CDR3: TGTGCCAGCAGCTTAGCCCTTGGTACGCACGAGCAGTACTTC.

The chain is built from TRBV5-1 and TRBJ2-7, with TRBD1 matching over 8 bases. This CDR3 spans 13 amino acids. The germline gives CDR1 SGHRS, CDR2 YFSETQ. V trimming: 4 bases; J trimming: 5 bases; junction bases outside the gene matches: 5. The CDR3 DNA sequence: TGCGCCAGCAGCCTGGACAGGGTCCACGAGCAGTACTTC. Residues: CASSLDRVHEQYF.

This CDR3 is CASTTSRGKDGYTF. CDR3 bases: TGTGCCAGCACAACCTCTCGGGGCAAGGATGGCTACACCTTC. The V and J genes are TRBV11-2 and TRBJ1-2, with D perhaps matching TRBD1 (5 bases). V was trimmed by 7 bases and J by 6 bases, leaving 18 bases between them. The CDR3 extends over 14 amino acids. Per the germline V gene, CDR1 is SGHAT and CDR2 is FQNNGV.

The J gene is TRBJ1-2, the V gene TRBV6-5, with D possibly being TRBD1 (6 bases). Per germline, CDR1 MNHEY and CDR2 SVGAGI. This CDR3 contains 13 residues. V was clipped by 4 bases and J by 6 bases, with 12 bases between them. The CDR3 here is CASSSGQRHGYTF. CDR3 nucleotides: TGTGCCAGCAGTTCTGGACAGAGGCATGGCTACACCTTC.

The table lists this clone with many counts. The chain has TRBV18 and TRBJ2-7; 8 nucleotides align to TRBD2. The CDR3 length is 15 residues. CDR1 KGHSH and CDR2 LQKENI come from the germline V gene. The junction had 9 bases not matched to a gene; V was cut back by 6 bases and J by 2 bases. In nucleotides, the CDR3 is TGTGCCAGCTCCATCTCGGGAGGGGGGCCCTACGAGCAGTACGTC. Amino acid sequence: CASSISGGGPYEQYV.

This clone was detected many times. The V call is TRBV5-4, the J call TRBJ2-1, with TRBD1 as a possible D gene (6 bases). The ends were cut back, 2 bases at V and 10 bases at J, with 7 bases in the middle. The germline gives CDR1 SGHNT, CDR2 YYREEE (reference sequence). This CDR3 contains 11 residues. The CDR3 region is CASSFGQEQFF. The CDR3 DNA reads TGTGCCAGCAGCTTCGGACAGGAGCAGTTCTTC.

Remarks on this clone: At the DNA level, this CDR3 is encoded by other sequences in the same sample as well. The V and J genes are TRBV29-1 and TRBJ1-2; 8 positions agree with TRBD1. In germline, CDR1 is SQVTM, CDR2 ANQGSEA. The CDR3 is 14 amino acids. After removal of 7 bases from V and 4 bases from J, the junction contained 11 bases not matched to a gene. CDR3 sequence reads: CSGQQGAPPYGYTF. CDR3 nucleotide sequence: TGCAGCGGGCAGCAGGGGGCCCCCCCCTATGGCTACACCTTC.

This clone was seen at least ten times. This chain connects TRBV7-9 to TRBJ1-4, with D unresolved. The ends were cut back, 0 bases at V and 4 bases at J, with 9 bases in the middle. Germline loops: CDR1 SEHNR, CDR2 FQNEAQ (reference sequence). This CDR3 contains 15 residues. This chain's CDR3 is CASSLALGVNEKLFF. The CDR3 DNA follows: TGTGCCAGCAGCTTAGCACTTGGGGTTAATGAAAAACTGTTTTTT.

This clone was counted a few times. The chain links TRBV6-5 to TRBJ2-5, with no clear D. The CDR3 totals 13 residues. Trimming left V 6 bases short and J 2 bases short, with 10 bases between. The germline V gene encodes CDR1 MNHEY and CDR2 SVGAGI. This chain's CDR3 is CASRMSLQETQYF. For the CDR3, the DNA is TGTGCCAGCAGAATGAGTTTACAAGAGACCCAGTACTTC.

The rearrangement links TRBV7-2 to TRBJ2-7, with a tentative D call TRBD1 (6 bases). This CDR3 is built from 14 residues. The germline CDR1 and CDR2 sequences are SGHTA and FQGNSA. V lost 4 bases to trimming and J lost 6 bases, with 16 bases between them. The CDR3 region is CASSYNSRGSEQYV. CDR3 DNA: TGTGCCAGCAGCTATAACTCTAGGGGGTCCGAGCAGTACGTC.